One T cell receptor (beta chain) is described in this entry. TCRdb's copy holds only in-frame clones and misses some; the assay was immunoSEQ multiplex PCR. The sample holds 120,000 or so clones, 70% to 80% seen once. This specimen belongs to a study of blood T cell repertoires in COVID-19. Across the whole study: Sources were T cells, B-cell-depleted T cells, or PBMCs; the material itself was cDNA or gDNA.

Trimming took 4 bases from V and 7 from J, leaving 14 bases between them. Germline loops: CDR1 LGHDT, CDR2 YNNKEL (reference sequence). The CDR3 sequence is 15 residues long. This TCR derives from a man between 45 and 60 years old with acute or convalescent COVID-19. The chain links TRBV3-1 (or the pseudogene TRBV3-2) to TRBJ1-6; D possibly corresponds to TRBD1 (5 bases). Material for sequencing was peripheral blood. CDR3 region: CASSRGVWENSPLHF. The CDR3 DNA sequence: TGTGCCAGCAGCCGGGGGGTATGGGAGAATTCACCCCTCCACTTT.